The rows below give T cell receptor beta chains drawn from one sample of a study of tumor and adjacent non-tumor tissue in lung cancer. Via MiXCR, TCRdb re-called the multiplex PCR reads, giving one row per CDR3 protein. Of almost 75,000 distinct CDR3 sequences listed, roughly 75% are singletons. The sequenced material came from distant non-tumor lung tissue. The receptor source for this set is a woman aged 45-59 years with non-small cell lung cancer. CDR3s include the opening cysteine and the closing phenylalanine or tryptophan. Each record gives: V gene, clone size, D gene, J gene, CDR3 DNA, CDR3 protein. D genes are given only for firm matches. A row's size may be missing; if present it is once, few, many or a size class.

TRBV11-2,.,TRBD2,TRBJ2-7,TGTGCCAGCAGCCCTCGGGCTAGCGGTTCCTACGACCAATACTTC,CASSPRASGSYDQYF
TRBV6-2/TRBV6-3,many,.,TRBJ1-5,TGTGCCAGCAGTTACTCGATTATGAATCAGCCCCAGCATTTT,CASSYSIMNQPQHF
TRBV11-2,.,.,TRBJ1-6,TGCGCCAGCAGCTCGAATAATTCACTCCTCCACTTT,CASSSNNSLLHF
TRBV6-5,.,.,TRBJ1-1,TGTGCCAGCAGCACACACGAAATGAGTACTGACGCTTTCTTT,CASSTHEMSTDAFF
TRBV11-2,.,.,TRBJ1-4,TGTGCCAGCAGCCTTGATAGCACTAACGAAAAACCGTTCTTT,CASSLDSTNEKPFF
TRBV20-1,.,.,TRBJ2-3,TGCAGTGCTAGAGATCTTATTACGCAGTATTTT,CSARDLITQYF
TRBV7-8,.,.,TRBJ1-1,TGTGCCAGCAGCCATATGGAGGGGAACACTGAAGCTTTCTTT,CASSHMEGNTEAFF
TRBV28,.,.,TRBJ1-5,TGTGCCAGCAGTAAACAACAGGGTGGCAATCTGCCCCAGCATTTT,CASSKQQGGNLPQHF
TRBV28,few,TRBD2,TRBJ2-1,TGTGCCAGCAGTTTCGGACTAGCGTGTAGCTCCTACAATGAGCAGTTCTTC,CASSFGLACSSYNEQFF
TRBV5-1,.,.,TRBJ2-2,TGCGCCAGCAGCTTTTACACAGATCCCACCGGGGAGCTGTTTTTT,CASSFYTDPTGELFF
TRBV28,.,.,TRBJ2-2,TGTGTCAGCAGTTATATTAACACCGGGGAGCTGTTTTTT,CVSSYINTGELFF
TRBV11-2,.,.,TRBJ2-7,TGTGCCAGCGGCTTAACCCTCTGGAACTACGAGCAATACTTC,CASGLTLWNYEQYF
TRBV6-1,.,.,TRBJ2-1,TGTGCCAGCAGTGAAGGTGGCGCACTGAACAATGAGCAGTTCTTC,CASSEGGALNNEQFF
TRBV6-2/TRBV6-3,.,.,TRBJ2-3,TGTGCCAGCGGCTCCTACGGTGTTATTACAGATACGCAGTATTTT,CASGSYGVITDTQYF
TRBV11-3,many,TRBD1,TRBJ1-1,TGTGCCAGCAGCGCTAACAGGGGAGAAGCTTTCTTT,CASSANRGEAFF
TRBV20-1,many,.,TRBJ2-7,TGCAGTGCAACCTTGCAGGACAGCTCCTACGAGCAGTACTTC,CSATLQDSSYEQYF
TRBV11-2,few,.,TRBJ2-2,TGTGTCAGCAGCCGTGCTGCGGCGGCCGGGGAGCTGTTTTTT,CVSSRAAAAGELFF
TRBV20-1,.,.,TRBJ1-6,TGCAGTGGTCTGTCGGGGCGTGTGTTTCCACCCCTCCACTTT,CSGLSGRVFPPLHF
TRBV11-2,.,.,TRBJ1-4,TGTACCAGCAGCCTTGATGACACTAATGAAAAACTGTTTTTT,CTSSLDDTNEKLFF
TRBV29-1,.,TRBD2,TRBJ2-1,TGCAGCGCCCCGACTAGCGGGAAGACCTACTACAATGAGCAGTTCTTT,CSAPTSGKTYYNEQFF
TRBV6-1,.,TRBD1,TRBJ2-1,TGTGTCAGCAGTGCATCCGGGACAGGAGGACACAATGGGCAGTTCTTC,CVSSASGTGGHNGQFF
TRBV12-3/TRBV12-4,.,.,TRBJ1-2,.,CASSMQDRGYGCTF
TRBV19,.,.,TRBJ2-5,TGTGCCGGTAGTGCGGGACCCGGAGGGGGGACCCAGTACTTC,CAGSAGPGGGTQYF
TRBV11-2,few,.,TRBJ2-3,TGTGCCAGCAACCATACAGATACGCAGTATTTC,CASNHTDTQYF
TRBV6-1,many,.,TRBJ2-3,TGTGCCAGCAGTCCAGGGGCCCGAGGAACAGATACGCAGTATTTT,CASSPGARGTDTQYF
TRBV15,.,.,TRBJ1-2,TGTGCCACCAGCAGCGGGACATTCTATGTCTATACCTTC,CATSSGTFYVYTF
TRBV24-1,.,.,TRBJ2-2,TGTGCCACCAGTGACGAGACGGGGTTCCGAGGGGCCGGGGAGCTGTTTTTT,CATSDETGFRGAGELFF
TRBV12-3/TRBV12-4,.,.,TRBJ1-5,TGTGCCATCAGTTTGAAGACATCTCAGCCCCAGCATTTT,CAISLKTSQPQHF
TRBV29-1,medium-sized,.,TRBJ1-3,TGCAGCGTTGCTAGAAACTCTGGAAACACCATATATTTT,CSVARNSGNTIYF
TRBV11-1,.,.,TRBJ1-1,TGTGCCAGCACCCTTGGACTGGTGAACACAGAAGCTTTCTTT,CASTLGLVNTEAFF
TRBV12-3/TRBV12-4,many,.,TRBJ2-5,TGTGCCAGCAGGGATGGAGGGACGCAAGAGACCCAGTACTTC,CASRDGGTQETQYF
TRBV12-3/TRBV12-4,many,.,TRBJ2-1,TGTGCCAGCAGTTTCAGTGGGCGAACTCTCGAGCAGTTCTTC,CASSFSGRTLEQFF
TRBV12-3/TRBV12-4,.,.,TRBJ2-1,TGTGCCAGCCGCCAATCTAACCAGGACACTGAGCACTTCTTC,CASRQSNQDTEHFF
TRBV4-1,.,.,TRBJ1-1,TGCGCCAGCAGCCAAGATCGTTACATGGCGAACACCGAAGCTATCTTT,CASSQDRYMANTEAIF
TRBV11-2,.,.,TRBJ2-1,TGTACCAGCACCCTATTGGACAATGATCAGTTCTTC,CTSTLLDNDQFF
TRBV5-1,.,.,TRBJ1-1,TGCGCCGGTAAACCCGGGATTGGCACTGAAGCTTTCTTT,CAGKPGIGTEAFF
TRBV20-1,.,.,TRBJ2-5,TGCAGTGCTAGACGGAACCTTGGCGTGGAGACCCACTACTTC,CSARRNLGVETHYF
TRBV29-1,once,.,TRBJ2-3,TGCAGCGTTGAAAAGTCCCGTAGCATAGATACGCAGTATTTT,CSVEKSRSIDTQYF
TRBV11-2,.,.,TRBJ2-2,TGTGCCAGCAGCTTAGTGTTATACTGGGAAAGCACCGGGGAGCTGTTTTTT,CASSLVLYWESTGELFF
TRBV29-1,.,.,TRBJ2-2,TGCAGCGTGCGGAGGGGGGGAACCAGGGAGCTGTCTTTT,CSVRRGGTRELSF
TRBV4-1,many,TRBD1,TRBJ2-1,TGCGCCAGCAGCCAGGGACAGGGGACGCATGAGCAGTTCTTC,CASSQGQGTHEQFF